The 26 T cell receptor beta chains given below trace back to one sample, sequenced in a study of T cell responses to AZD1222 COVID-19 vaccine. Clones were sequenced by immunoSEQ multiplex PCR, and TCRdb holds only the in-frame ones, with some missing. The sample records about 270,000 clones, about 94% being singletons. The sample was peripheral blood, taken 28 days after the second AZD1222 dose. The receptors were gathered from an adult who received the AZD1222 COVID-19 vaccine.

The chain couples TRBV28 to TRBJ1-1; D is undetermined. Per the germline V gene, CDR1 is MDHEN and CDR2 is SYDVKM. The CDR3 is made up of 13 amino acids. The V and J ends lost 8 bases and 0 bases respectively, with 10 bases between them. In DNA, the CDR3 is TGTGCCAGCCTCGGGCCAATGAACACTGAAGCTTTCTTT. Translated: CASLGPMNTEAFF.

The chain is built from TRBV5-6 and TRBJ1-1; 7 bases agree with TRBD1. The CDR3 is 14 amino acids. The germline CDR1 and CDR2 sequences are SGHDT and YYEEEE. With 4 bases clipped from V and 4 bases from J, the junction kept 7 bases outside the gene matches. CDR3 amino acids: CASSLTGRGTEAFF. CDR3 DNA: TGTGCCAGCAGCCTGACAGGGCGAGGCACTGAAGCTTTCTTT. Combining the CDR3 with reference TRBV5-6 and TRBJ1-1 gives the whole variable domain DAGVTQSPTHLIKTRGQQVTLRCSPKSGHDTVSWYQQALGQGPQFIFQYYEEEERQRGNFPDRFSGHQFPNYSSELNVNALLLGDSALYLCASSLTGRGTEAFFGQGTRLTVV.

This chain joins TRBV28 and TRBJ2-7, with D maybe TRBD1 (6 bases). Germline lookup yields CDR1 MDHEN and CDR2 SYDVKM. Between the trimmed V and J ends, which lost 7 bases and 1 base, there was a span of 11 bases. The CDR3 contains 13 residues. The CDR3 protein is CASKGTPSYEQYF. The CDR3, as DNA: TGTGCCAGCAAGGGGACACCTTCCTACGAGCAGTACTTC.

This clone was seen just once. The chain uses TRBV9 and TRBJ2-7; a weak D match, TRBD2 (6 bases). Germline V gene sequence: CDR1 SGDLS, CDR2 YYNGEE. The CDR3 loop spans 14 amino acids. Trimming pared 0 bases from V and 2 bases from J, leaving 9 bases between. The CDR3 region has the DNA TGTGCCAGCAGCGTAGACGGGAGTCCCTACGAGCAGTACTTC. It encodes CASSVDGSPYEQYF.

The rearrangement links TRBV2 to TRBJ2-1, with 12 nucleotides matching TRBD2. CDR1 SNHLY and CDR2 FYNNEI come from the germline V gene. Trimming at V came to 2 bases and at J to 8 bases, leaving 4 bases not matched to a gene. The CDR3 sequence is 15 residues long. CDR3 residues: CASSERLAGVDEQFF. CDR3 nucleotides: TGTGCCAGCAGTGAAAGACTAGCGGGAGTGGATGAGCAGTTCTTC.

This chain connects TRBV5-5 to TRBJ1-3; D is undetermined. Germline assignment: CDR1 SGHKS and CDR2 YYEKEE (reference sequence). The CDR3 is 15 residues long. V lost 0 bases and J lost 0, with 7 bases in between. CDR3 sequence reads: CASSLDIGSGNTIYF. Written as DNA, the CDR3 is TGTGCCAGCAGCTTGGACATAGGCTCTGGAAACACCATATATTTT. The full variable domain, with the rest looked up from reference TRBV5-5 and TRBJ1-3, is DAGVTQSPTHLIKTRGQQVTLRCSPISGHKSVSWYQQVLGQGPQFIFQYYEKEERGRGNFPDRFSARQFPNYSSELNVNALLLGDSALYLCASSLDIGSGNTIYFGEGSWLTVV.

V is TRBV29-1 and J is TRBJ2-1; D tentatively fits TRBD1 or TRBD2 (6 bases each). The CDR3 length is 15 residues. The V gene lost 5 bases and the J gene lost 2 bases, with 16 bases spanning the gap. Per germline, CDR1 SQVTM and CDR2 ANQGSEA. CDR3 sequence (DNA): TGCAGCGTTTCCCTTGGGGGGCAGGCCTACAATGAGCAGTTCTTC. This encodes CSVSLGGQAYNEQFF.

The V gene is TRBV18, the J gene TRBJ2-6; D not resolved. Germline V gives CDR1 KGHSH, CDR2 LQKENI. V gave up 3 bases and J gave up 0 bases, with 3 bases separating them. There are 14 residues in the CDR3. CDR3 amino acids: CASSPFSGANVLTF. The CDR3 DNA is TGTGCCAGCTCACCCTTCTCTGGGGCCAACGTCCTGACTTTC.

The rearrangement links TRBV6-5 to TRBJ1-1, with D unclear. V dropped 0 bases and J dropped 10 bases, with 15 bases sitting between them. This CDR3 has 14 amino acids. CDR1 MNHEY and CDR2 SVGAGI come from the germline V gene. CDR3 DNA: TGTGCCAGCAGTTACTCGGAATCCGGATTAAGAGCTTTCTTT. Translation: CASSYSESGLRAFF.

The chain is built from TRBV10-2 and TRBJ2-1, with D maybe TRBD2 (7 bases). V lost 8 bases, J lost 4 bases, and 15 bases lay in between. The CDR3 sequence is 14 residues long. The germline gives CDR1 WSHSY, CDR2 SAAADI. As DNA, the CDR3 is TGCGCCAGCCTAATTGGGGGGGCTTACAATGAGCAGTTCTTC. Translated, it gives CASLIGGAYNEQFF.

Here the CDR3 DNA reads TGTGCCAGCAGCTTCTTTGCTAGCGGGAACGAGCAGTACTTC. Translated, it gives CASSFFASGNEQYF. V gene TRBV3-1 (or the pseudogene TRBV3-2) combines with J gene TRBJ2-7; TRBD2 matches 9 bases. Germline V gene sequence: CDR1 LGHDT, CDR2 YNNKEL (reference sequence). This CDR3 region has 14 residues. After removal of 5 bases from V and 5 bases from J, the junction contained 7 bases not matched to a gene.

The V gene is TRBV5-5, the J gene TRBJ1-2; 8 nucleotides agree with TRBD1. CDR1 is SGHKS and CDR2 is YYEKEE in the germline V gene (reference sequence). V lost 3 bases, J lost 2 bases, and 3 bases stayed unmatched. CDR3 length: 14 residues. The CDR3 spells CASSWDRSNYGYTF. In DNA, the CDR3 is TGTGCCAGCAGCTGGGACAGGAGCAACTATGGCTACACCTTC.

This clone was seen only once. The V and J genes are TRBV4-2 and TRBJ2-6; 7 bases are shared with TRBD1. Germline values: CDR1 LGHNA, CDR2 YNFKEQ. V dropped 3 bases and J dropped 5; count of bases not matched to a gene: 16. The CDR3 runs to 19 residues. This CDR3 is CASSHHPGTEHRRANVLTF. The CDR3 region has the DNA TGTGCCAGCAGCCACCACCCTGGGACAGAGCATCGGAGGGCCAACGTCCTGACTTTC.

The J gene is TRBJ1-3, the V gene TRBV28; no definite D call. This CDR3 has 16 residues. Trimming removed 2 bases at V and 2 bases at J, with 13 bases between. Germline CDR1 MDHEN, CDR2 SYDVKM. This CDR3 reads CASSLGLLQAGNTIYF. CDR3 nucleotide sequence: TGTGCCAGCAGTTTAGGCCTTCTGCAGGCTGGAAACACCATATATTTT.

J is TRBJ1-2 and V is TRBV25-1, with D unresolved. V gave up 5 bases and J gave up 11 bases, with 18 bases separating them. The CDR3 extends over 13 amino acids. CDR1 is MGHDK and CDR2 is SYGVNS in the germline V gene. CDR3 protein: CASSYTPDTGYTF. CDR3 in DNA: TGTGCCAGCAGTTACACGCCAGACACGGGTTACACCTTC.

V usage is TRBV7-3 and J usage is TRBJ2-3, with 10 nucleotides matching TRBD2. V lost 4 bases and J lost 3; bases outside the gene matches: 7. Germline V gene lookup returns CDR1 SGHTA and CDR2 FQGTGA. The CDR3 is made up of 16 amino acids. The CDR3, as DNA: TGTGCCAGCAGCTCCTCTAGCGGGAGTACAACAGATACGCAGTATTTT. The encoded protein is CASSSSSGSTTDTQYF.

The sample holds one count of this clone. The chain recombines TRBV9 with TRBJ1-2, with D perhaps matching TRBD1 (5 bases). CDR1 SGDLS and CDR2 YYNGEE come from the germline V gene. V was cut by 4 bases and J by 7 bases, with 14 bases left in between. This CDR3 spans 13 amino acids. The CDR3 region is CASSLRDGTGYTF. The CDR3 DNA reads as TGTGCCAGCAGCCTGCGGGACGGCACTGGCTACACCTTC.

The genes are TRBV3-1 (or the pseudogene TRBV3-2) and TRBJ1-2; maybe TRBD1 (6 bases). The CDR3 contains 15 residues. Germline V CDR1 and CDR2: LGHDT, YNNKEL (reference sequence). V lost 4 bases and J 2 bases, leaving 14 bases between the germline ends. The CDR3 sequence is CASSPGEGGNYGYTF. The CDR3 coding sequence is TGTGCCAGCAGCCCCGGGGAGGGGGGAAACTATGGCTACACCTTC.

The chain has TRBV7-9 and TRBJ2-2; 8 bases line up with TRBD2. Looked up from germline, CDR1 is SEHNR and CDR2 is FQNEAQ (reference sequence). This CDR3 spans 16 amino acids. V gave up 5 bases and J gave up 2 bases; unmatched junction bases: 7. As DNA, the CDR3 is TGTGCCAGCAGCCAGAGCGGGAGCTACAACACCGGGGAGCTGTTTTTT. Protein product: CASSQSGSYNTGELFF.

V and J are TRBV2 and TRBJ1-2; 8 positions match TRBD1. The trim removed 8 bases at V and 4 bases at J, leaving 3 bases unmatched. This CDR3 contains 12 residues. Germline CDR1 reads SNHLY; CDR2 reads FYNNEI. CDR3: CASSGQAYGYTF. CDR3 DNA sequence: TGTGCCAGCTCGGGACAGGCCTATGGCTACACCTTC.

The chain links TRBV27 to TRBJ2-2; D is unclear. The CDR3 length is 13 residues. In germline, CDR1 is MNHEY, CDR2 SMNVEV (reference sequence). Between the trimmed V and J ends, which lost 6 bases and 2 bases, there was a span of 7 bases. CDR3 residues: CASRGGNTGELFF. In DNA, the CDR3 is TGTGCCAGCAGGGGCGGAAACACCGGGGAGCTGTTTTTT.

This sequence joins TRBV28 and TRBJ1-5, with D maybe TRBD1 (6 bases). Trimming pared 3 bases from V and 6 bases from J, leaving 15 bases between. The germline V gene has CDR1 MDHEN and CDR2 SYDVKM. This CDR3 contains 15 residues. For the CDR3, the DNA is TGTGCCAGCAGTTTTTCCACAGGGTTGATTCAGCCCCAGCATTTT. It codes for CASSFSTGLIQPQHF.

This chain joins TRBV27 and TRBJ1-1; D uncertain. Trimming took off 6 bases at V and 4 bases at J, with 15 bases between the two ends. Germline V gene lookup returns CDR1 MNHEY and CDR2 SMNVEV (reference sequence). The CDR3 contains 14 residues. The CDR3 loop reads CASSGLGMITEAFF. CDR3 coding DNA: TGTGCCAGCAGCGGTTTAGGGATGATCACTGAAGCTTTCTTT.

This rearrangement joins TRBV5-1 to TRBJ1-3, with D perhaps TRBD1 (6 bases). V was trimmed by 2 bases and J by 4 bases, leaving 13 bases between them. CDR3 size: 15 residues. Germline CDR1 SGHRS, CDR2 YFSETQ. CDR3: CASSLDTGSGNTIYF. The CDR3 nucleotides are TGCGCCAGCAGCTTAGATACAGGGTCAGGAAACACCATATATTTT.

The V and J genes are TRBV28 and TRBJ1-2; D is ambiguous. V was cut by 3 bases and J by 5 bases, with 7 bases left in between. The CDR3 contains 12 residues. The V gene's germline CDR1 is MDHEN and CDR2 SYDVKM. As DNA, the CDR3 is TGTGCCAGCAGTTTCCCATATTATGGCTACACCTTC. It codes for CASSFPYYGYTF.

Comments on this clone: Other DNA sequences within the sample encode an identical CDR3. V and J are TRBV28 and TRBJ1-5, with D tentatively TRBD1 (5 bases). Per the germline V gene, CDR1 is MDHEN and CDR2 is SYDVKM. The germline V and J ends were trimmed by 9 bases and 1 base, with 7 bases remaining between them. This CDR3 has 12 residues. In DNA form, the CDR3 reads TGTGCCAGTTGGGGGAGCAATCAGCCCCAGCATTTT. The encoded protein is CASWGSNQPQHF.